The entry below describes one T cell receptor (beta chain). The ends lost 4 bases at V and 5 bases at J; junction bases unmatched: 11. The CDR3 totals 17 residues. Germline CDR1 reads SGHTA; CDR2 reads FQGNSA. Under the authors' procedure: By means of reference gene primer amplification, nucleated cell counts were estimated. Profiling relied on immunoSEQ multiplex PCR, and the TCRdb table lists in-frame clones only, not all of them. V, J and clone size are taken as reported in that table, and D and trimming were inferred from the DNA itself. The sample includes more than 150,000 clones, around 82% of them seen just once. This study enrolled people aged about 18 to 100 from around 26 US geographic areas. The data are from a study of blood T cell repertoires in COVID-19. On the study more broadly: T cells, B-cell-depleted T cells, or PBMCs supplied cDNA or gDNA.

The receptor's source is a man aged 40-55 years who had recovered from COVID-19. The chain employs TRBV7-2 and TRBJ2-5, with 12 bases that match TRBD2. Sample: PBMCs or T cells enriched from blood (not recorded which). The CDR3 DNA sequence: TGTGCCAGCAGCTCCTCTAGCGGGGGGGGCTCCCGGGAGACCCAGTACTTC. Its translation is CASSSSSGGGSRETQYF.